This T cell receptor beta chain was observed in a study of human CD4 T cells and Enterobacteriaceae. Detection sensitivity for ex vivo total memory CD4+ was one cell in 200,000. The table came from immunoSEQ multiplex PCR; TCRdb's copy has only in-frame clones and leaves some out. Of some 30,000 clones listed, approximately 82% are singletons. Memory CD4+ T cells were sorted as all CD4+ cells except CD45RA+CCR7+CD95- naive cells, over 95% pure. Trimming removed 7 bases from V and 4 bases from J, with 8 bases in between. The CDR3 consists of 12 residues. Germline values: CDR1 LNHDA, CDR2 SQIVND (reference sequence).

The specimen was memory CD4+ T cells from blood. The sequence was obtained from a human donor in good health. The chain couples TRBV19 to TRBJ1-5; the D is unclear. The CDR3 DNA is TGTGCCAGTATGGACTGGAATCAGCCCCAGCATTTT. It translates to CASMDWNQPQHF.